This T cell receptor (beta chain) was found in a study of regulatory T cells in long-lasting Graves disease. CDR3-region Arm-PCR and iRepertoire HTBI primers produced the TCR beta libraries. TCRdb reanalysed the multiplex PCR reads using MiXCR and keeps one entry per CDR3 protein. The sample yields roughly 500,000 distinct CDR3 sequences, 20% to 25% seen once. Time point in this sample: persistent/refractory GD, antithyroid drugs over 5 years with positive TRAb. The TCR library was made from RNA extracted from PBMCs. This clonotype was observed a single time. The sample in question was peripheral blood mononuclear cells (PBMCs), obtained when the disease was refractory, from a patient treated with antithyroid drugs. The receptor comes from a female donor with Graves disease.

In DNA form, the CDR3 reads TGTGCCAGCAGCACCCACCTAGCGGGAGCAGAGACCCAGTACTTC. This codes for CASSTHLAGAETQYF. The rearrangement links TRBV7-9 to TRBJ2-5; TRBD2 matches at 10 bases. The CDR3 extends over 15 amino acids. V lost 5 bases, J lost 4 bases, and 7 bases stayed unmatched. Germline CDR1 is SEHNR and CDR2 is FQNEAQ (reference sequence).